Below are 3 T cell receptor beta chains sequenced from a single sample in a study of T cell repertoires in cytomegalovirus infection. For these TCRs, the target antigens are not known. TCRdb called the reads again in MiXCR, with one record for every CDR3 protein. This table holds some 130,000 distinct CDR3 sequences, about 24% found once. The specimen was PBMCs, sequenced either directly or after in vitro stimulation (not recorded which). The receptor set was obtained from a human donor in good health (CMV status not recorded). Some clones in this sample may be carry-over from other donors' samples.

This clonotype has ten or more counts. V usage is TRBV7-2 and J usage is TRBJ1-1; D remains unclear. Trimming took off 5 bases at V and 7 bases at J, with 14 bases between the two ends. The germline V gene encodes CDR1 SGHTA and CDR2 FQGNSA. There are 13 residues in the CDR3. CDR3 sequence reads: CASSPIQSFEAFF. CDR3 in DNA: TGTGCCAGCAGCCCGATACAGAGCTTTGAAGCTTTCTTT.

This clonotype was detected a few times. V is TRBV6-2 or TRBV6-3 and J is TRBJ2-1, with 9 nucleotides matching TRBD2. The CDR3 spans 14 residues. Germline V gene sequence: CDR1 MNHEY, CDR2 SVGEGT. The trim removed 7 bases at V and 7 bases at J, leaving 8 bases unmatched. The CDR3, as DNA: TGTGCCAGCAACCAGCGGGAGGTTTGGAATGAGCAGTTCTTC. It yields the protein CASNQREVWNEQFF.

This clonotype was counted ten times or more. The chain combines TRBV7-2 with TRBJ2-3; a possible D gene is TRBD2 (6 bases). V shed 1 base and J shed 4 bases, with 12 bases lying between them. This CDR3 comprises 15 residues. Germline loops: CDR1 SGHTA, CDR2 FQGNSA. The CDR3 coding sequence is TGTGCCAGCAGCTTAGGACTGGGGGAGGCAGATACGCAGTATTTT. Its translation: CASSLGLGEADTQYF.